This T cell receptor (beta chain) was recorded in a study of OX40 agonist ivuxolimab in advanced cancers. This clone was picked up one time. This CDR3 comprises 15 residues. V gave up 4 bases and J gave up 5 bases; unmatched junction bases: 8. Only in-frame clones appear in the TCRdb table, and some are missing; sequencing was by immunoSEQ multiplex PCR. The table has some 74,000 clones, over 75% seen once. The sample consisted of CD4+ or CD8+ T cells sorted from blood, taken in a trial of the OX40 agonist ivuxolimab. This clonotype originated in an adult with an advanced solid tumor such as melanoma, head and neck, liver or kidney cancer. The chain employs TRBV5-3 and TRBJ1-4, with 7 nucleotides matching TRBD1. TRBV5-3 is treated as an ORF (open reading frame) with a function not yet certain. CDR3 protein: CARSLRDRKNEKLFF. DNA of the CDR3: TGTGCCAGAAGCCTCCGGGACAGAAAGAATGAAAAACTGTTTTTT.